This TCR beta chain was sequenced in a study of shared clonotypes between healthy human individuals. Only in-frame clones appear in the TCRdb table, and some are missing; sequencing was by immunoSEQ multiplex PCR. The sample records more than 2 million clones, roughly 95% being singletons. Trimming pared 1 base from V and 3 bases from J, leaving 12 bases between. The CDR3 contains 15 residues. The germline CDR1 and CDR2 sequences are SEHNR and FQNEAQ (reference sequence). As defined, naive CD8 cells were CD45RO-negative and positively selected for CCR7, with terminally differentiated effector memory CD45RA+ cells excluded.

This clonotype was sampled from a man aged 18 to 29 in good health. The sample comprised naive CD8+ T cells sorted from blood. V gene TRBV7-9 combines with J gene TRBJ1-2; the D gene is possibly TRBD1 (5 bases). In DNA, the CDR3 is TGTGCCAGCAGCTTAGGGTGGGGGGATGACTATGGCTACACCTTC. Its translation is CASSLGWGDDYGYTF.